One sample yielded the 19 T cell receptor beta chains listed below, sequenced in a study of a mutant IDH1 vaccine in newly diagnosed glioma. Sample time point: week 23, last vaccination. A 20-mer mutant IDH1 peptide at 300 ug was injected subcutaneously with topical imiquimod. TCRdb's table, derived via immunoSEQ multiplex PCR, lists solely in-frame clones and lacks some. The sample contains 25,000 to 35,000 clones, 88% of which appear only once. For these TCRs, the target antigens are not known. Specimen: PBMCs, collected from a glioma patient whose treatment included an IDH1 peptide vaccine. The receptors derive from a man aged 35-49 years with glioma.

The chain joins TRBV6-6 to TRBJ1-2; 8 positions match TRBD1. This CDR3 spans 15 amino acids. The V gene end was trimmed by 4 bases and the J gene end by 8 bases; junction bases not matched to a gene: 12. CDR1 MNHNY and CDR2 SVGAGI come from the germline V gene (reference sequence). The CDR3 nucleotides read TGTGCCAGCAGTTCAGGACAGGGTGTCCGGAAAGGCTACACCTTC. This sequence encodes CASSSGQGVRKGYTF.

The V call is TRBV28, the J call TRBJ2-1; D is possibly TRBD2 (6 bases). The V gene lost 4 bases and the J gene lost 7 bases, with 14 bases spanning the gap. The CDR3 is 14 amino acids. Germline-derived CDR1 and CDR2 are MDHEN and SYDVKM. CDR3 nucleotides: TGTGCCAGCAGTTCGGGGGACTCAAGGAATGAGCAGTTCTTC. This sequence encodes CASSSGDSRNEQFF.

The genes are TRBV5-8 and TRBJ1-2, with a weak D call TRBD1 (6 bases). This CDR3 comprises 13 residues. The germline V gene has CDR1 SGHTS and CDR2 YDEGEE. V was clipped by 7 bases and J by 2 bases, with 12 bases between them. In DNA form, the CDR3 reads TGTGCCAGCGGACAGTTAAACAACTATGGCTACACCTTC. Encoded protein: CASGQLNNYGYTF.

The chain couples TRBV6-4 to TRBJ2-2, with D unclear. Trimming removed 0 bases from V and 4 bases from J, with 3 bases in between. The CDR3 consists of 13 residues. Per germline, CDR1 MRHNA and CDR2 SNTAGT. The CDR3 bases are TGTGCCAGCAGTGACTCGGGCACCGGGGAGCTGTTTTTT. Amino acid sequence: CASSDSGTGELFF.

This chain joins TRBV7-2 and TRBJ2-1; D tentatively reads TRBD1 or TRBD2 (5 bases each). V was trimmed by 4 bases and J by 6 bases, leaving 19 bases between them. There are 16 residues in the CDR3. The V gene's germline CDR1 is SGHTA and CDR2 FQGNSA. The CDR3 sequence: CASSSWGTGFLNEQFF. CDR3 coding DNA: TGTGCCAGCAGCTCCTGGGGGACGGGGTTTCTCAATGAGCAGTTCTTC. Full variable domain (outside the CDR3, taken from reference TRBV7-2 and TRBJ2-1): GAGVSQSPSNKVTEKGKDVELRCDPISGHTALYWYRQSLGQGLEFLIYFQGNSAPDKSGLPSDRFSAERTGGSVSTLTIQRTQQEDSAVYLCASSSWGTGFLNEQFFGPGTRLTVL.

The chain is built from TRBV25-1 and TRBJ1-2, with D maybe TRBD1 (5 bases). The CDR3 totals 14 residues. Germline values: CDR1 MGHDK, CDR2 SYGVNS. The ends were cut back, 1 base at V and 4 bases at J, with 10 bases in the middle. In DNA form, the CDR3 reads TGTGCCAGCAGTGAATCCCGACAGCTCTATGGCTACACCTTC. Amino acid sequence: CASSESRQLYGYTF.

The genes are TRBV27 and TRBJ1-2, with D tentatively TRBD1 (5 bases). The CDR3 has 14 amino acids. Germline assignment: CDR1 MNHEY and CDR2 SMNVEV (reference sequence). Trimming took 0 bases from V and 8 from J, leaving 13 bases between them. CDR3 in amino acids: CASSLSGTYPGYTF. Here the CDR3 DNA reads TGTGCCAGCAGTTTATCCGGGACGTATCCGGGCTACACCTTC.

As regards this clone: Additional DNA sequences in this sample encode the identical CDR3. The chain carries TRBV5-1 and TRBJ2-2, with TRBD1 identical over 10 bases. Germline trimming cut 4 bases from V and 5 bases from J; bases unmatched to any gene: 8. This CDR3 has 16 amino acids. Per the germline V gene, CDR1 is SGHRS and CDR2 is YFSETQ. The CDR3 region has the DNA TGCGCCAGCAGCCCACGACAGGGGGCGAGTACCGGGGAGCTGTTTTTT. It codes for CASSPRQGASTGELFF.

The genes are TRBV9 and TRBJ2-3; 10 nucleotides align to TRBD2. CDR3 length: 15 residues. Germline loops: CDR1 SGDLS, CDR2 YYNGEE. The V and J ends lost 3 bases and 1 base, in that order; junction bases with no gene match: 2. The CDR3 region is CASSGTSGRTDTQYF. The CDR3 nucleotides read TGTGCCAGCAGCGGGACTAGCGGTCGCACAGATACGCAGTATTTT. The whole variable domain, filled in from reference TRBV9 and TRBJ2-3, reads DSGVTQTPKHLITATGQRVTLRCSPRSGDLSVYWYQQSLDQGLQFLIQYYNGEERAKGNILERFSAQQFPDLHSELNLSSLELGDSALYFCASSGTSGRTDTQYFGPGTRLTVL.

This clone was counted only a few times. The V call is TRBV6-4, the J call TRBJ2-2; 7 bases match TRBD1. Germline CDR1 is MRHNA and CDR2 is SNTAGT. Trimming cost V 6 bases and J 6 bases; bases outside gene matches: 7. The CDR3 is 14 amino acids. In nucleotides, the CDR3 is TGTGCCAGCAGCTACGACAGGGCGGCCGGGGAGCTGTTTTTT. This codes for CASSYDRAAGELFF.

This chain uses TRBV30 with TRBJ2-5; D is perhaps TRBD2 (7 bases). In germline, CDR1 is GTSNPN, CDR2 SVGIG (reference sequence). Trimming stripped 0 bases from V and 1 base from J, with 12 bases between. This CDR3 has 15 amino acids. CDR3 in amino acids: CAWSVRRGGQETQYF. CDR3 DNA sequence: TGTGCCTGGAGTGTACGGAGGGGGGGCCAAGAGACCCAGTACTTC.

The chain joins TRBV7-8 to TRBJ2-2; weak D call: TRBD1 (5 bases). V lost 2 bases to trimming and J lost 4 bases, with 11 bases between them. In germline, CDR1 is SGHVS, CDR2 FQNEAQ. This CDR3 spans 15 amino acids. This CDR3 is CASSLLLQGTGELFF. The CDR3 DNA reads as TGTGCCAGCAGCTTACTTCTTCAGGGCACCGGGGAGCTGTTTTTT.

The rearrangement uses TRBV20-1 and TRBJ1-5, with unresolved D. Germline loops: CDR1 DFQATT, CDR2 SNEGSKA (reference sequence). The V and J ends lost 3 bases and 6 bases respectively, with 3 bases between them. The CDR3 runs to 10 residues. The CDR3, as DNA: TGCAGTGCTAGTAGTCAGCCCCAGCATTTT. The encoded protein is CSASSQPQHF.

V and J are TRBV7-3 and TRBJ2-5, with 7 nucleotides matching TRBD2. V dropped 0 bases and J dropped 4; count of bases not matched to a gene: 11. Germline values: CDR1 SGHTA, CDR2 FQGTGA. The CDR3 is 17 residues long. The CDR3 sequence: CASSLTGLGRFIETQYF. The CDR3 DNA sequence: TGTGCCAGCAGCTTAACAGGACTAGGCAGGTTTATAGAGACCCAGTACTTC.

The V call is TRBV6-5, the J call TRBJ1-4; D call uncertain. This CDR3 has 13 residues. CDR1 is MNHEY and CDR2 is SVGAGI in the germline V gene. Trimming left V 5 bases short and J 0 bases short, with 4 bases between. In DNA form, the CDR3 reads TGTGCCAGCAGTACACCAACTAATGAAAAACTGTTTTTT. It is translated as CASSTPTNEKLFF.

The chain employs TRBV30 and TRBJ1-2, with 7 bases identical to TRBD1. This CDR3 region has 12 residues. Germline V gene lookup returns CDR1 GTSNPN and CDR2 SVGIG (reference sequence). After removal of 2 bases from V and 5 bases from J, the junction contained 2 bases not matched to a gene. The CDR3 coding sequence is TGTGCCTGGAGTTACAGGGGATATGGCTACACCTTC. Translated, it gives CAWSYRGYGYTF.

The V and J genes are TRBV9 and TRBJ2-1, with D uncertain. Germline V CDR1 and CDR2: SGDLS, YYNGEE. The CDR3 is 14 residues long. V lost 4 bases to trimming and J lost 0 bases, with 8 bases between them. CDR3 in DNA: TGTGCCAGCAGCTATTCAAGCTCCTACAATGAGCAGTTCTTC. Its protein is CASSYSSSYNEQFF.

The chain is built from TRBV6-6 and TRBJ1-6; unclear D gene. Germline V lookup: CDR1 MNHNY, CDR2 SVGAGI (reference sequence). V was clipped by 8 bases and J by 7 bases, with 9 bases between them. The CDR3 loop spans 12 amino acids. The CDR3 DNA follows: TGTGCCAGCGGACCCCCGAATTCACCCCTCCACTTT. The encoded protein is CASGPPNSPLHF.

V and J are TRBV4-1 and TRBJ2-7; perhaps D is TRBD1 or TRBD2 (5 bases each). V was clipped by 6 bases and J by 3 bases, with 21 bases between them. The CDR3 consists of 16 residues. Germline assignment: CDR1 MGHRA and CDR2 YSYEKL. CDR3 nucleotide sequence: TGCGCCAGCAGTTTGGGGGTGACAGCTAATTTCTACGAGCAGTACTTC. Translating gives CASSLGVTANFYEQYF.